This is a list of T cell receptor beta chains from one sample in a study of response to subunit inactivated influenza vaccine. TCRdb independently ran MiXCR on the RT-PCR reads; one entry per CDR3 protein. This table holds over 300,000 distinct CDR3 sequences, just over 20% found once. The source material was PBMCs from blood, sampled less than 22 months after vaccination. The receptors come from a man in his fifties or sixties who received an inactivated influenza vaccine. Both conserved end residues are trimmed from each CDR3.

v_call	j_call	cdr3_aa
TRBV30	TRBJ1-5	AWSAPGQGGQPQH
TRBV7-9	TRBJ1-3	ASSLVEFSGNTIY
TRBV7-6	TRBJ1-4	ASSLAGGDRPNEKLF
TRBV6-2/TRBV6-3	TRBJ1-4	ASSSDLRGSATNEKLF
TRBV29-1	TRBJ2-7	SVEDRTGISYEQY
TRBV23-1	TRBJ2-7	ASRTGKEQY
TRBV20-1	TRBJ2-6	SVSDSGANVLT
TRBV7-9	TRBJ2-7	ASSLSLYEQY
TRBV2	TRBJ2-1	ASRGGTGSYNEQF
TRBV7-8	TRBJ2-4	ASSLPRGGMGKNIQY
TRBV6-1	TRBJ1-3	ASSATGAVRNTIY
TRBV7-2	TRBJ2-3	ASSLVSGGWDTQY
TRBV15	TRBJ1-4	ATSGNRGRGEKLF
TRBV29-1	TRBJ1-1	SVEYAHANTEAF
TRBV4-2	TRBJ1-2	ASSQDRSGGLIGYT
TRBV5-1	TRBJ2-7	ASSTDWAYEQY
TRBV18	TRBJ2-6	ASSSVSGQGKTGANVLT
TRBV12-3/TRBV12-4	TRBJ2-5	ASSLSGTYQETQY
TRBV5-1	TRBJ1-1	ASSPSGGNTEAF
TRBV4-3	TRBJ2-3	ASSQDPPGGARNTQY
TRBV5-5	TRBJ2-2	ASSLGTGFTGELF
TRBV7-2	TRBJ2-3	ASSLSRTSGGRTDTQY
TRBV20-1	TRBJ2-7	SASIAGGLYEQY
TRBV19	TRBJ2-7	ASSPPGLAGAYEQY
TRBV7-2	TRBJ2-3	ASSLPSGGFFDTQY
TRBV29-1	TRBJ2-5	SVEGTQGETQY
TRBV11-2	TRBJ2-3	ASSLSLAGITDTQY
TRBV9	TRBJ1-5	ASSVGEGLQPQH
TRBV12-3/TRBV12-4	TRBJ1-6	ASSLDGVSYNSPLH
TRBV30	TRBJ2-1	AWGRTSEQF
TRBV29-1	TRBJ2-7	SVPDPYAFDRRAYEQY
TRBV12-3/TRBV12-4	TRBJ1-1	ASLDRVNEAF
TRBV20-1	TRBJ2-1	SASYDPSGRVKDNEQF
TRBV6-2/TRBV6-3	TRBJ1-6	ASSYTGWNSPLH
TRBV27	TRBJ1-1	ASRSTGGVNTEAF
TRBV4-3	TRBJ1-5	ASSQEPRSNQPQH
TRBV6-2/TRBV6-3	TRBJ2-7	ASSYSRDSPYEQY
TRBV19	TRBJ2-2	ASGYREGTGELF
TRBV20-1	TRBJ2-5	SAEERGAVETQY
TRBV5-1	TRBJ2-1	ASSRRQGADNEQF
TRBV5-1	TRBJ1-1	ASSMGQGGRDTEAF
TRBV5-1	TRBJ1-4	ASSFIPEEWDEKLF
TRBV18	TRBJ2-1	ASSLIGYNEQF
TRBV29-1	TRBJ2-7	SVEDNIPRGGTYEQY
TRBV28	TRBJ1-1	ASTTNTEAF